The 30 T cell receptor beta chains presented below share a single source sample, sequenced in a study of cytomegalovirus exposure and HLA in healthy donors. It was with 60 Vbeta and 13 Jbeta primers that the PCR ran. This table comes from immunoSEQ multiplex PCR, and its TCRdb copy is limited to in-frame clones, with some not included. The sample has about 140,000 clones; around 78% are singletons. Sequencing used PBMCs. Every receptor here comes from a woman younger than 30 in good health and CMV-seropositive.

This clone was counted a few times. The chain joins TRBV9 to TRBJ2-1, with D possibly matching TRBD1 (5 bases). Germline V CDR1 and CDR2: SGDLS, YYNGEE. This CDR3 is 15 amino acids long. V lost 3 bases and J 1 base, leaving 11 bases between the germline ends. The DNA for the CDR3 is TGTGCCAGCAGCGCTGACAGTGCGTCCTACAATGAGCAGTTCTTC. Translation gives CASSADSASYNEQFF.

The chain carries TRBV5-1 and TRBJ2-7; tentative D call: TRBD1 (6 bases). This CDR3 has 14 residues. Trimming cost V 0 bases and J 0 bases, with 7 bases left between them. The germline CDR1 and CDR2 sequences are SGHRS and YFSETQ. The CDR3 coding sequence is TGCGCCAGCAGCTTGGGGACAGTCTCCTACGAGCAGTACTTC. Translating it yields CASSLGTVSYEQYF.

The chain uses TRBV18 and TRBJ1-1; weak D call: TRBD1 (6 bases). Trimming took 4 bases from V and 5 from J, leaving 11 bases between them. Looked up from germline, CDR1 is KGHSH and CDR2 is LQKENI. The CDR3 length is 13 residues. CDR3 loop: CASSQDSLTEAFF. The CDR3 DNA follows: TGTGCCAGCTCACAGGACAGTTTGACTGAAGCTTTCTTT.

The chain recombines TRBV9 with TRBJ2-2; the match to TRBD2 covers 10 bases. With V trimmed by 0 bases and J by 2 bases, 4 bases remained unmatched. Germline V gene data show CDR1 as SGDLS and CDR2 as YYNGEE. This CDR3 has 17 amino acids. The CDR3 sequence: CASSVGSGGANTGELFF. DNA for the CDR3: TGTGCCAGCAGCGTAGGGAGCGGGGGGGCCAACACCGGGGAGCTGTTTTTT.

This clone was seen just once. The rearrangement uses TRBV2 and TRBJ1-2; possible D gene TRBD1, 6 bases. V was shortened by 2 bases and J by 3 bases, with 13 bases between the two germline ends. The V gene's germline CDR1 is SNHLY and CDR2 FYNNEI. This CDR3 comprises 15 residues. The CDR3 region is CASSESRGSHYGYTF. The CDR3 nucleotides are TGTGCCAGCAGTGAATCTAGGGGGTCCCACTATGGCTACACCTTC.

CDR3 coding DNA: TGTGCCAGCAGTGCGGGACACCTCAATCAGCCCCAGCATTTT. Its protein is CASSAGHLNQPQHF. The chain joins TRBV25-1 to TRBJ1-5; TRBD1 is a possible D gene (6 bases). This CDR3 is 14 amino acids long. The germline V gene encodes CDR1 MGHDK and CDR2 SYGVNS. The V end lost 4 bases, the J end lost 3 bases, and 10 bases lay between the germline ends.

The rearrangement links TRBV9 to TRBJ2-3, with 8 bases fitting TRBD2. CDR1 is SGDLS and CDR2 is YYNGEE in the germline V gene. CDR3 length: 15 amino acids. V lost 0 bases and J lost 2; bases outside the gene matches: 2. The CDR3 DNA sequence: TGTGCCAGCAGCGTAGCGGGGGGGAACACAGATACGCAGTATTTT. Its translation: CASSVAGGNTDTQYF.

This sequence joins TRBV5-1 and TRBJ1-1; no firm D call. Germline-derived CDR1 and CDR2 are SGHRS and YFSETQ. The CDR3 has 13 amino acids. Trimming removed 2 bases at V and 0 bases at J, with 5 bases between. CDR3 residues: CASSFFMNTEAFF. The DNA for the CDR3 is TGCGCCAGCAGCTTTTTTATGAACACTGAAGCTTTCTTT.

The chain carries TRBV5-1 and TRBJ2-1; TRBD2 agrees at 7 bases. The CDR3 contains 16 residues. Germline lookup yields CDR1 SGHRS and CDR2 YFSETQ. After removal of 1 base from V and 0 bases from J, the junction contained 4 bases not matched to a gene. CDR3 sequence: CASSLTGGSSYNEQFF. DNA of the CDR3: TGCGCCAGCAGCTTGACGGGGGGAAGCTCCTACAATGAGCAGTTCTTC.

V is TRBV15 and J is TRBJ2-3, with 9 bases aligning to TRBD2. The J segment lost 5 bases and the V segment lost 0 bases, leaving 3 bases of the junction unmatched. CDR1 LNHNV and CDR2 YYDKDF come from the germline V gene (reference sequence). This CDR3 has 15 residues. The CDR3 spells CATSRDAGGIDTQYF. The DNA of the CDR3 is TGTGCCACCAGCAGAGATGCGGGGGGGATAGATACGCAGTATTTT.

This chain uses TRBV7-8 with TRBJ2-3; 13 bases line up with TRBD2. Trimming at V came to 4 bases and at J to 6 bases, leaving 13 bases not matched to a gene. Germline CDR1 is SGHVS and CDR2 is FQNEAQ. The CDR3 consists of 18 residues. The CDR3 spells CASSSSGLAGSRGDTQYF. The CDR3 DNA sequence: TGTGCCAGCAGCTCCTCGGGACTAGCGGGATCAAGAGGGGATACGCAGTATTTT.

The rearrangement uses TRBV18 and TRBJ2-3; the match to TRBD2 covers 9 bases. V lost 3 bases to trimming and J lost 14 bases; unmatched junction nucleotides: 9. The CDR3 spans 13 residues. Germline values: CDR1 KGHSH, CDR2 LQKENI. As DNA, the CDR3 is TGTGCCAGCTCACCCGGGGAGCGGGGGGTCACGTATTTT. Translating gives CASSPGERGVTYF.

The chain carries TRBV9 and TRBJ1-5; perhaps TRBD1 as D (5 bases). CDR1 is SGDLS, CDR2 YYNGEE, per germline. With 3 bases removed from V and 9 bases from J, the gap between germline ends came to 10 bases. This CDR3 has 12 residues. The CDR3 DNA reads as TGTGCCAGCAGCGCCGGCGGGGGGCCCCAGCATTTT. Its protein product is CASSAGGGPQHF.

The chain couples TRBV5-4 to TRBJ1-2; D perhaps matches TRBD1 (6 bases). V lost 0 bases to trimming and J lost 8 bases, with 14 bases between them. Germline V lookup: CDR1 SGHNT, CDR2 YYREEE (reference sequence). This CDR3 is 14 amino acids long. CDR3 DNA sequence: TGTGCCAGCAGCTTGGCCGGGGGGGCGGGGGGCTACACCTTC. Its protein is CASSLAGGAGGYTF. Together with reference TRBV5-4 and TRBJ1-2, the CDR3 gives the full variable domain: ETGVTQSPTHLIKTRGQQVTLRCSSQSGHNTVSWYQQALGQGPQFIFQYYREEENGRGNFPPRFSGLQFPNYSSELNVNALELDDSALYLCASSLAGGAGGYTFGSGTRLTVV.

The rearrangement links TRBV14 to TRBJ1-2; 9 bases agree with TRBD1. Per the germline V gene, CDR1 is SGHDN and CDR2 is FVKESK. Germline trimming cut 5 bases from V and 4 bases from J; bases unmatched to any gene: 8. The CDR3 totals 15 residues. CDR3 bases: TGTGCCAGCAGCTCCGGACAGGGGAGGTCCTATGGCTACACCTTC. This translates into CASSSGQGRSYGYTF.

The chain couples TRBV5-1 to TRBJ1-2; TRBD1 is a possible D gene (5 bases). V lost 4 bases to trimming and J lost 4 bases, with 17 bases between them. CDR1 and CDR2 from the germline V gene are SGHRS and YFSETQ. The length of the CDR3 is 15 residues. Here the CDR3 reads CASSLDSGVTYGYTF. DNA of the CDR3: TGCGCCAGCAGCCTTGACAGCGGGGTTACCTATGGCTACACCTTC.

The chain recombines TRBV4-1 with TRBJ1-6; maybe TRBD1 (6 bases). The CDR3 totals 17 residues. Germline V lookup: CDR1 MGHRA, CDR2 YSYEKL. V shed 0 bases and J shed 8 bases, with 17 bases lying between them. CDR3 residues: CASSQERGGVQDSPLHF. In nucleotides, the CDR3 is TGCGCCAGCAGCCAAGAGAGAGGGGGGGTACAGGATTCACCCCTCCACTTT.

The chain couples TRBV2 to TRBJ2-3; the match to TRBD2 covers 10 bases. The CDR3 extends over 13 amino acids. Germline V lookup: CDR1 SNHLY, CDR2 FYNNEI. Trimming at V came to 11 bases and at J to 4 bases, leaving 6 bases not matched to a gene. The CDR3 DNA is TGTGCCGGAGCGGGGGGGCAAGCAGATACGCAGTATTTT. The encoded protein is CAGAGGQADTQYF.

V gene TRBV9 combines with J gene TRBJ2-3, with TRBD2 identical over 7 bases. The trim removed 6 bases at V and 5 bases at J, leaving 6 bases unmatched. The CDR3 is made up of 13 amino acids. The germline CDR1 and CDR2 sequences are SGDLS and YYNGEE. The CDR3 nucleotides read TGTGCCAGCACTCGGGGGGATCAAGATACGCAGTATTTT. Translating it yields CASTRGDQDTQYF.

V and J are TRBV7-9 and TRBJ2-7, with 7 bases aligning to TRBD2. With 4 bases clipped from V and 4 bases from J, the junction kept 7 bases outside the gene matches. The CDR3 length is 14 residues. Looked up from germline, CDR1 is SEHNR and CDR2 is FQNEAQ (reference sequence). DNA for the CDR3: TGTGCCAGCAGCTGGGGGGGGAAGGGTTACGAGCAGTACTTC. It codes for CASSWGGKGYEQYF.

V is TRBV9 and J is TRBJ1-2; possibly TRBD1 for D (5 bases). Trimming left V 0 bases short and J 7 bases short, with 16 bases between. The germline V gene has CDR1 SGDLS and CDR2 YYNGEE. CDR3 length: 15 amino acids. CDR3 nucleotides: TGTGCCAGCAGCGTAGGAGTCGCAGGGTCGGGTGGCTACACCTTC. This encodes CASSVGVAGSGGYTF.

The chain links TRBV9 to TRBJ2-7, with a possible D match to TRBD1 (5 bases). There are 14 residues in the CDR3. Germline loops: CDR1 SGDLS, CDR2 YYNGEE. V lost 3 bases and J lost 1, with 11 bases in between. The CDR3 DNA follows: TGTGCCAGCAGCGCAACAAGGGGATCCTACGAGCAGTACTTC. This gives the protein CASSATRGSYEQYF.

This clone was seen a few times. The V gene is TRBV28, the J gene TRBJ1-1, with TRBD1 as a possible D gene (6 bases). Germline CDR1 and CDR2: MDHEN and SYDVKM. The CDR3 extends over 14 amino acids. V was shortened by 3 bases and J by 2 bases, with 10 bases between the two germline ends. For the CDR3, the DNA is TGTGCCAGCAGTTTGTCCGGGACAAACACTGAAGCTTTCTTT. As protein: CASSLSGTNTEAFF. Full variable domain (outside the CDR3, taken from reference TRBV28 and TRBJ1-1): DVKVTQSSRYLVKRTGEKVFLECVQDMDHENMFWYRQDPGLGLRLIYFSYDVKMKEKGDIPEGYSVSREKKERFSLILESASTNQTSMYLCASSLSGTNTEAFFGQGTRLTVV.

This clone was found once. CDR3 in DNA: TGTGCCAGCAGCGAACTCTCAGGGGGCTTTGAAAAACTGTTTTTT. Translating gives CASSELSGGFEKLFF. The J gene is TRBJ1-4, the V gene TRBV2; 8 nucleotides align to TRBD1. CDR1 is SNHLY and CDR2 is FYNNEI in the germline V gene. CDR3 size: 15 residues. Trimming took 6 bases from V and 7 from J; bases not matched to a gene: 10.

The chain carries TRBV4-1 and TRBJ2-6; D might be TRBD1 (6 bases). Trimming took 0 bases from V and 1 from J, leaving 7 bases between them. Germline V gene sequence: CDR1 MGHRA, CDR2 YSYEKL. The CDR3 has 16 residues. CDR3 DNA: TGCGCCAGCAGCCAAGACCAGGGGTCTGGGGCCAACGTCCTGACTTTC. Its translation is CASSQDQGSGANVLTF.

This rearrangement joins TRBV4-3 to TRBJ1-2, with D unresolved. The CDR3 is made up of 13 amino acids. V was trimmed by 4 bases and J by 3 bases, leaving 9 bases between them. CDR1 is LGHNA, CDR2 YSLEER, per germline. DNA of the CDR3: TGCGCCAGCAGCCGTAACATGGACTATGGCTACACCTTC. It is translated as CASSRNMDYGYTF.

The chain uses TRBV5-4 and TRBJ1-1; 7 nucleotides align to TRBD1. Germline-derived CDR1 and CDR2 are SGHNT and YYREEE (reference sequence). CDR3 length: 13 residues. Trimming took 0 bases from V and 8 from J; bases not matched to a gene: 4. This chain's CDR3 is CASSLAGGSEAFF. DNA for the CDR3: TGTGCCAGCAGCTTGGCAGGGGGGTCCGAAGCTTTCTTT.

This chain uses TRBV19 with TRBJ1-4; tentative D call: TRBD1 (5 bases). The germline V gene encodes CDR1 LNHDA and CDR2 SQIVND (reference sequence). This CDR3 is built from 14 residues. Trimming shortened V by 6 bases and J by 7 bases, and 15 bases separated the two germline ends. The CDR3 bases are TGTGCCAGTAGGGTGATCGGGGGTCGTGAAAAACTGTTTTTT. This translates into CASRVIGGREKLFF.

This chain links TRBV2 with TRBJ1-3, with D perhaps matching TRBD1 (5 bases). This CDR3 has 12 residues. Looked up from germline, CDR1 is SNHLY and CDR2 is FYNNEI. V lost 9 bases and J lost 0, with 6 bases in between. The CDR3 region is CASTGSGNTIYF. CDR3 nucleotides: TGTGCCAGTACAGGCTCTGGAAACACCATATATTTT.

This clone turned up a few times. The rearrangement links TRBV5-1 to TRBJ2-7; D is perhaps TRBD1 (5 bases). CDR3 length: 16 amino acids. Germline CDR1 is SGHRS and CDR2 is YFSETQ. With 5 bases removed from V and 0 bases from J, the gap between germline ends came to 18 bases. CDR3 coding DNA: TGCGCCAGCAGTTTGACTTGGACACATATCTCCTACGAGCAGTACTTC. This translates into CASSLTWTHISYEQYF. The whole variable domain, remainder taken from reference TRBV5-1 and TRBJ2-7, is KAGVTQTPRYLIKTRGQQVTLSCSPISGHRSVSWYQQTPGQGLQFLFEYFSETQRNKGNFPGRFSGRQFSNSRSEMNVSTLELGDSALYLCASSLTWTHISYEQYFGPGTRLTVT.